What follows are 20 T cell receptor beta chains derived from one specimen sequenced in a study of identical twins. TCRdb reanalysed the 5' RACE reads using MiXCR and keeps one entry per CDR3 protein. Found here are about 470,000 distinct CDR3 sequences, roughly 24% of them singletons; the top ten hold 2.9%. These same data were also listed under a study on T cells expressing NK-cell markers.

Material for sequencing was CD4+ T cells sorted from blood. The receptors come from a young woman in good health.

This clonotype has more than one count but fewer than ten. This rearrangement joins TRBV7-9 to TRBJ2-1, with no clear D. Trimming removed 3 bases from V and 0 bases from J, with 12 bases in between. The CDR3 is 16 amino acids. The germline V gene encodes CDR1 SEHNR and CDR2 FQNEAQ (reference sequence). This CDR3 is CASSFKVETSYNEQFF. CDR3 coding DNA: TGTGCCAGCAGCTTCAAGGTGGAAACCTCCTACAATGAGCAGTTCTTC.

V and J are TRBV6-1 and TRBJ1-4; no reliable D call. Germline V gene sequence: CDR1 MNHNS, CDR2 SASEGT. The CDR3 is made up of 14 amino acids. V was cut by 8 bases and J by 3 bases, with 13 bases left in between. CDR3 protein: CASYFDASNEKLFF. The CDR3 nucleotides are TGTGCCAGCTATTTCGACGCCTCTAATGAAAAACTGTTTTTT.

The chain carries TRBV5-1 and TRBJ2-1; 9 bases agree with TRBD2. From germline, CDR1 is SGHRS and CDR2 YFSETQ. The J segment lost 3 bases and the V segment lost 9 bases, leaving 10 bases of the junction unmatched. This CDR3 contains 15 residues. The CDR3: CATRVVAGDYNEQFF. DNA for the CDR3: TGCGCCACCAGGGTGGTAGCGGGAGACTACAATGAGCAGTTCTTC.

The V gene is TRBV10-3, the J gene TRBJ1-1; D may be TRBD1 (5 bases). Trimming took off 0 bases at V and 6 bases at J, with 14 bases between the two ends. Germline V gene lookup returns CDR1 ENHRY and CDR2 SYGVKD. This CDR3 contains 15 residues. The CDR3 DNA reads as TGTGCCATCAGTGAGTCGAGGGCAGGGTCCCCTGAAGCTTTCTTT. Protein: CAISESRAGSPEAFF.

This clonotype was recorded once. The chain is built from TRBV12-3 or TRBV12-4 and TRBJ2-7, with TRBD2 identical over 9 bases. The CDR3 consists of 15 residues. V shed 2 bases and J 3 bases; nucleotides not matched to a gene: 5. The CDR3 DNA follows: TGTGCCAGCAGTTTAACGAGCGGGGGGTTCTACGAGCAGTACTTC. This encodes CASSLTSGGFYEQYF.

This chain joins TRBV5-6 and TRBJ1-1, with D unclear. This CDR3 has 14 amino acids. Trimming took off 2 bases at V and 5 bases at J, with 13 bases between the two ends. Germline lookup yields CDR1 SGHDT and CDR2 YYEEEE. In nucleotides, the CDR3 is TGTGCCAGCAGCTTTTTAATGAGGACGACTGAAGCTTTCTTT. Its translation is CASSFLMRTTEAFF.

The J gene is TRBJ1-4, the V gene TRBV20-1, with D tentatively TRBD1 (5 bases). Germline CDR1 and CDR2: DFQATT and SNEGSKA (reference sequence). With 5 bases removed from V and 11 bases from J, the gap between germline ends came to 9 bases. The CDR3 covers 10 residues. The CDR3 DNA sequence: TGCAGTGCTCTGGGGGGGAAACTGTTTTTT. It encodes CSALGGKLFF.

DNA of the CDR3: TGTGCCACCAGCAGAGGGGGAATAGCGGGGAACACCGGGGAGCTGTTTTTT. As protein: CATSRGGIAGNTGELFF. The chain is built from TRBV15 and TRBJ2-2; 7 bases are a match to TRBD2. There are 17 residues in the CDR3. The germline V gene has CDR1 LNHNV and CDR2 YYDKDF (reference sequence). With V trimmed by 1 base and J by 1 base, 6 bases remained unmatched.

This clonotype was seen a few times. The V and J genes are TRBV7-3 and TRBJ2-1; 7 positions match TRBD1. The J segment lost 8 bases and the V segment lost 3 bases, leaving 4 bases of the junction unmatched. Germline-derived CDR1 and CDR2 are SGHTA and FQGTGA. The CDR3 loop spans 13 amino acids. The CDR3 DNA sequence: TGTGCCAGCAGCTTTAACAGGGGCGATGAGCAGTTCTTC. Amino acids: CASSFNRGDEQFF.

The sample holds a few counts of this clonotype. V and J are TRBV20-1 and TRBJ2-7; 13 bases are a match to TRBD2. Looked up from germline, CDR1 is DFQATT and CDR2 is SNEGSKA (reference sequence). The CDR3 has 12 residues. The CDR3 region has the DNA TGCAGCACTAGCGGGAGGGCCTACGAGCAGTACTTC. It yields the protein CSTSGRAYEQYF.

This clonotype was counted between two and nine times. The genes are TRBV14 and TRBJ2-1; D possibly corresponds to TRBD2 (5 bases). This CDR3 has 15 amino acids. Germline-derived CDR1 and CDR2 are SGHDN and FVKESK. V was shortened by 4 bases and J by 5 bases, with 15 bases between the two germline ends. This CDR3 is CASSPGGGWNNEQFF. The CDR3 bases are TGTGCCAGCAGCCCCGGAGGCGGGTGGAACAATGAGCAGTTCTTC.

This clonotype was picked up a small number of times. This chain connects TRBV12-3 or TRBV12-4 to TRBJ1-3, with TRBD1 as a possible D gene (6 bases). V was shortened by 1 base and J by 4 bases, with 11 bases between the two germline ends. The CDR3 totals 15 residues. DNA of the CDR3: TGTGCCAGCAGTTTAGAATTAACAGGGGGAAACACCATATATTTT. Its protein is CASSLELTGGNTIYF.

CDR3 loop: CASSRSAGGTYEQYF. As DNA, the CDR3 is TGTGCCAGCAGCCGATCGGCGGGAGGTACCTACGAGCAGTACTTC. The gene calls are TRBV3-1 and TRBJ2-7; TRBD2 aligns across 8 bases. CDR1 LGHDT and CDR2 YNNKEL come from the germline V gene (reference sequence). The CDR3 loop spans 15 amino acids. Germline trimming cut 4 bases from V and 2 bases from J; bases unmatched to any gene: 7.

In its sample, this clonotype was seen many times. The CDR3: CASSRNNEKLFF. DNA for the CDR3: TGTGCCAGCAGCCGCAATAATGAAAAACTGTTTTTT. The chain has TRBV12-3 or TRBV12-4 and TRBJ1-4, with unresolved D. The CDR3 spans 12 residues. V lost 6 bases and J lost 4, with 6 bases in between.

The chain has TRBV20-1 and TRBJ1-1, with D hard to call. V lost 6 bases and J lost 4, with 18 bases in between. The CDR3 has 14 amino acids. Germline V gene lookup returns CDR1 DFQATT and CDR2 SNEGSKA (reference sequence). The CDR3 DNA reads TGCAGTGCCAGCCGAGGAGTTTTTAGCACTGAAGCTTTCTTT. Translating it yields CSASRGVFSTEAFF.

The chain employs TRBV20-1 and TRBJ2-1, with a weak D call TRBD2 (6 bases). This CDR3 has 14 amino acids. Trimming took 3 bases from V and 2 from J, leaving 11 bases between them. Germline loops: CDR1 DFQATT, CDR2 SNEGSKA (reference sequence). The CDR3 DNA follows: TGCAGTGCTAGTATGCTAGCGCCCTACAATGAGCAGTTCTTC. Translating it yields CSASMLAPYNEQFF.

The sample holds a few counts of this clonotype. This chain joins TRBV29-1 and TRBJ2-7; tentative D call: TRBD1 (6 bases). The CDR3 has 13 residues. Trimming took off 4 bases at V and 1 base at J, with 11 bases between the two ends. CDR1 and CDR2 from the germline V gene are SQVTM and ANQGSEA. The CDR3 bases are TGCAGCGTTGGTACAGGGAATTCCTACGAGCAGTACTTC. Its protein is CSVGTGNSYEQYF.

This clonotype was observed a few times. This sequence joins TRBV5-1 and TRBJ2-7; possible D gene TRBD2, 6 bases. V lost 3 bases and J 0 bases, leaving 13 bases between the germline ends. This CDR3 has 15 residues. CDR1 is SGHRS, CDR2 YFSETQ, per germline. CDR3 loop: CASSSGGVLSYEQYF. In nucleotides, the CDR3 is TGCGCCAGCAGCTCTGGCGGGGTTCTCTCCTACGAGCAGTACTTC.

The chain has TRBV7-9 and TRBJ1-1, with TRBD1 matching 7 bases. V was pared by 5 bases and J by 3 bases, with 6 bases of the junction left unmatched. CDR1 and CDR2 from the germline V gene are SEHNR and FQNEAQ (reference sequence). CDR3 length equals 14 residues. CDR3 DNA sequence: TGTGCCAGCAGCCCGGGACAGCTGCACACTGAAGCTTTCTTT. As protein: CASSPGQLHTEAFF.

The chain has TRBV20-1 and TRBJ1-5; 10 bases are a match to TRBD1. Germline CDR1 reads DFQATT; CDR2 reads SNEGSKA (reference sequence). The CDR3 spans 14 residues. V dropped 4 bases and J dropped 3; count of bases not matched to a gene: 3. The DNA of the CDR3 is TGCAGTGCTACCGACAGGGGGCTCAATCAGCCCCAGCATTTT. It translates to CSATDRGLNQPQHF.